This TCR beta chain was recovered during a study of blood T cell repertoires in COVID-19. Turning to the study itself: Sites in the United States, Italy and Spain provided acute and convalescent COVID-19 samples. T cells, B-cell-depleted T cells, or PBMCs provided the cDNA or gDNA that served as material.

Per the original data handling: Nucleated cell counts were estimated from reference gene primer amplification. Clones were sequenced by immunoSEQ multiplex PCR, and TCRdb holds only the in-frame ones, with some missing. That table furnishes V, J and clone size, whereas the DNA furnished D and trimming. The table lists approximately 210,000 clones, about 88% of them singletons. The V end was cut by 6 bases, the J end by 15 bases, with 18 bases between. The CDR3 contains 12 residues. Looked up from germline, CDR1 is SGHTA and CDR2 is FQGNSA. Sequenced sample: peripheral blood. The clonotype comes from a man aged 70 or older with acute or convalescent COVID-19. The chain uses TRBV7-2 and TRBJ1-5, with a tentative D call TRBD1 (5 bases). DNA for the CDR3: TGTGCCAGCAGTGTCACGGCGGGGGGACGGCATTTT. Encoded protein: CASSVTAGGRHF. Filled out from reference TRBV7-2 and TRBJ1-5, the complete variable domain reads GAGVSQSPSNKVTEKGKDVELRCDPISGHTALYWYRQSLGQGLEFLIYFQGNSAPDKSGLPSDRFSAERTGGSVSTLTIQRTQQEDSAVYLCASSVTAGGRHFGDGTRLSIL.